The 14 T cell receptor beta chains below were found in one sample sequenced in a study of cytomegalovirus exposure and HLA in healthy donors. The PCR employed 60 Vbeta primers together with 13 Jbeta primers. Using immunoSEQ multiplex PCR, the repertoire was profiled, and TCRdb retains in-frame clones only, with some absent. This table has about 200,000 clones, around 90% appearing once. Sequences were obtained from PBMCs. These receptors all stem from a boy aged 2 to 9 in good health and CMV-seronegative.

The chain employs TRBV20-1 and TRBJ2-7; D uncertain. CDR1 is DFQATT, CDR2 SNEGSKA, per germline (reference sequence). This CDR3 contains 10 residues. Between the trimmed V and J ends, which lost 6 bases and 5 bases, there was a span of 8 bases. The chain's CDR3 is CSAPRDEQYF. For the CDR3, the DNA is TGCAGTGCCCCACGCGACGAGCAGTACTTC.

V and J are TRBV5-1 and TRBJ1-2; 7 positions agree with TRBD1. This CDR3 comprises 15 residues. V lost 4 bases and J lost 6; bases outside the gene matches: 12. Per germline, CDR1 SGHRS and CDR2 YFSETQ. CDR3: CASSGMLTGNNGYTF. CDR3 DNA sequence: TGCGCCAGCAGCGGGATGCTGACAGGGAACAATGGCTACACCTTC.

The J gene is TRBJ2-1, the V gene TRBV7-9; no firm D call. The CDR3 loop spans 15 amino acids. Looked up from germline, CDR1 is SEHNR and CDR2 is FQNEAQ (reference sequence). Deletions cut 5 bases from V and 0 bases from J, with 11 bases between. The CDR3 DNA reads TGTGCCAGCAGCCTACTCAAGAGCTCCTACAATGAGCAGTTCTTC. Protein product: CASSLLKSSYNEQFF.

CDR3 sequence (DNA): TGTGCCACCAGCAGATCCCCTCAGGGTTTAGGCTCTGGGGCCAACGTCCTGACTTTC. Amino acid sequence: CATSRSPQGLGSGANVLTF. The chain carries TRBV15 and TRBJ2-6; D may be TRBD1 (5 bases). Per germline, CDR1 LNHNV and CDR2 YYDKDF (reference sequence). The ends were cut back, 2 bases at V and 0 bases at J, with 17 bases in the middle. The CDR3 totals 19 residues.

This clone was seen only once. CDR3 nucleotide sequence: TGCGCCAGCAGCGTTGGACAGGGATCAAACATTCAGTACTTC. This encodes CASSVGQGSNIQYF. The gene calls are TRBV4-1 and TRBJ2-4; 8 positions match TRBD1. V shed 5 bases, J shed 6 bases, and the junction held 6 bases outside the gene matches. This CDR3 comprises 14 residues. CDR1 and CDR2 from the germline V gene are MGHRA and YSYEKL.

V and J are TRBV6-5 and TRBJ2-3; D might be TRBD2 (5 bases). From germline, CDR1 is MNHEY and CDR2 SVGAGI. Trimming took 4 bases from V and 1 from J, leaving 9 bases between them. There are 14 residues in the CDR3. This CDR3 is CASSWTRRTDTQYF. CDR3 nucleotide sequence: TGTGCCAGCAGTTGGACTCGTCGCACAGATACGCAGTATTTT.

The V and J genes are TRBV28 and TRBJ2-7, with 8 bases aligning to TRBD2. CDR3 length: 15 amino acids. J lost 2 bases, V lost 7 bases, and 10 bases had no gene match. Germline-derived CDR1 and CDR2 are MDHEN and SYDVKM. Here the CDR3 DNA reads TGTGCCAGCACCCCTGAAGCGGGAGTCCCCTACGAGCAGTACTTC. The encoded protein is CASTPEAGVPYEQYF.

The DNA for the CDR3 is TGCGCCAGCAGCCCCGGACAGGGATGGGATGAGACCCAGTACTTC. Translation gives CASSPGQGWDETQYF. The chain combines TRBV5-1 with TRBJ2-5; the match to TRBD1 covers 8 bases. The ends lost 4 bases at V and 5 bases at J; junction bases unmatched: 10. The CDR3 length is 15 residues. Germline V CDR1 and CDR2: SGHRS, YFSETQ.

The chain couples TRBV4-1 to TRBJ2-7; D possibly corresponds to TRBD1 (7 bases). Trimming pared 0 bases from V and 3 bases from J, leaving 15 bases between. Per germline, CDR1 MGHRA and CDR2 YSYEKL. The CDR3 is made up of 16 amino acids. CDR3 in amino acids: CASSQESRDSFYEQYF. The DNA of the CDR3 is TGCGCCAGCAGCCAAGAATCGCGGGACAGTTTCTACGAGCAGTACTTC.

The chain carries TRBV30 and TRBJ2-3, with TRBD2 as a possible D gene (5 bases). Trimming stripped 2 bases from V and 4 bases from J, with 13 bases between. In germline, CDR1 is GTSNPN, CDR2 SVGIG (reference sequence). The CDR3 is made up of 14 amino acids. The CDR3 DNA reads as TGTGCCTGGAGTTCGGGGTTTGATTCAGATACGCAGTATTTT. It specifies CAWSSGFDSDTQYF.

The chain is built from TRBV27 and TRBJ1-5; 10 bases align to TRBD1. The germline CDR1 and CDR2 sequences are MNHEY and SMNVEV (reference sequence). V shed 6 bases, J shed 2 bases, and the junction held 4 bases outside the gene matches. The CDR3 sequence is 15 residues long. The CDR3 nucleotides are TGTGCCAGCAGCCTGGGGACAGGGGGCAATCAGCCCCAGCATTTT. It specifies CASSLGTGGNQPQHF.

This clone occurred a few times. Other DNA sequences in the same sample also yield this CDR3. The chain carries TRBV7-2 and TRBJ2-7; 9 nucleotides match TRBD1. The V gene end was trimmed by 3 bases and the J gene end by 7 bases; junction bases not matched to a gene: 4. CDR1 SGHTA and CDR2 FQGNSA come from the germline V gene. The length of the CDR3 is 13 residues. The DNA of the CDR3 is TGTGCCAGCAGCTTGGGACAGGGAGGTGAGCAGTACTTC. Its protein is CASSLGQGGEQYF.

This clone has more than one count but fewer than ten. This rearrangement joins TRBV10-3 to TRBJ1-1; a possible D gene is TRBD1 (6 bases). V dropped 4 bases and J dropped 3 bases, with 9 bases sitting between them. The germline CDR1 and CDR2 sequences are ENHRY and SYGVKD. This CDR3 contains 13 residues. This CDR3 reads CAISAKGDTEAFF. The CDR3 coding sequence is TGTGCCATCAGTGCTAAGGGGGACACTGAAGCTTTCTTT.

This chain uses TRBV7-2 with TRBJ2-7, with TRBD2 as a possible D gene (5 bases). Germline V CDR1 and CDR2: SGHTA, FQGNSA. This CDR3 spans 12 amino acids. Trimming stripped 4 bases from V and 2 bases from J, with 6 bases between. The CDR3 spells CASSSGTYEQYF. In nucleotides, the CDR3 is TGTGCCAGCAGCTCCGGGACCTACGAGCAGTACTTC.